The source of this T cell receptor (beta chain) is a study of T cell changes during pregnancy in multiple sclerosis. Trimming pared 4 bases from V and 6 bases from J, leaving 19 bases between. CDR3 length equals 15 residues. Per germline, CDR1 MNHNS and CDR2 SASEGT. The assay was immunoSEQ multiplex PCR, and TCRdb's table has in-frame clones only and misses some. The table includes about 22,000 clones, about 89% detected once. This TCR was recovered from a female donor in good health, enrolled as a control in a pregnancy study. This chain uses TRBV6-1 with TRBJ2-7, with D perhaps TRBD2 (5 bases). The source material was CD4+ T cells from peripheral blood mononuclear cells, sampled in the third trimester of pregnancy. CDR3 amino acids: CASSVNPDSALEQYF. CDR3 DNA: TGTGCCAGCAGTGTAAACCCGGACTCGGCCCTCGAGCAGTACTTC.